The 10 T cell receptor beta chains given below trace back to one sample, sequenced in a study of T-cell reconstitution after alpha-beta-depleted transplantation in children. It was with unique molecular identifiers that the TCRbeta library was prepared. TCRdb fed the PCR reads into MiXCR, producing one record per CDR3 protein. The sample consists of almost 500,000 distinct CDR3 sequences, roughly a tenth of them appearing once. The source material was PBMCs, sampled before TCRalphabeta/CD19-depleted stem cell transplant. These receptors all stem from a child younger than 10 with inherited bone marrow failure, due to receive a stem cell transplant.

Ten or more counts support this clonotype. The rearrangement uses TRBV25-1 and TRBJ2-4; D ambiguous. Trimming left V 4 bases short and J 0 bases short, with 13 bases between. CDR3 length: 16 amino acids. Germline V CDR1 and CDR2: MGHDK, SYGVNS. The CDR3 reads CASSVRAPLAKNIQYF. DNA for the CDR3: TGTGCCAGCAGTGTTAGGGCACCCTTAGCCAAAAACATTCAGTACTTC.

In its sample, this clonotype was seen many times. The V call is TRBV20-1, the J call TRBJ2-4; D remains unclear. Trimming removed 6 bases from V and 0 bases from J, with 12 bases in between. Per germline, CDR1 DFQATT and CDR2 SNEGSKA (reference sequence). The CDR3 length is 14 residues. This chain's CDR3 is CSAENALAKNIQYF. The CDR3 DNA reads TGCAGTGCCGAAAATGCGCTAGCCAAAAACATTCAGTACTTC.

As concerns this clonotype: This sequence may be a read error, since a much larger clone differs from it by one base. CDR3 in DNA: TGTGCCAGCAGTTACGGACAGGGGGCTTCACCCATCCACTTT. Protein: CASSYGQGASPIHF. The chain carries TRBV6-5 and TRBJ1-6; 11 nucleotides line up with TRBD1. Germline V gene data show CDR1 as MNHEY and CDR2 as SVGAGI. CDR3 length equals 14 residues.

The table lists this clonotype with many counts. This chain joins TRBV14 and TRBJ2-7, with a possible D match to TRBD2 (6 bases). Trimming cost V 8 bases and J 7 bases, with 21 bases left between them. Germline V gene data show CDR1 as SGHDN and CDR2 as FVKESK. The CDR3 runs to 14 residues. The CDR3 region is CASSDTPAGGEQYF. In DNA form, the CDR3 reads TGTGCCAGCTCCGATACACCAGCTGGAGGGGAGCAGTACTTC.

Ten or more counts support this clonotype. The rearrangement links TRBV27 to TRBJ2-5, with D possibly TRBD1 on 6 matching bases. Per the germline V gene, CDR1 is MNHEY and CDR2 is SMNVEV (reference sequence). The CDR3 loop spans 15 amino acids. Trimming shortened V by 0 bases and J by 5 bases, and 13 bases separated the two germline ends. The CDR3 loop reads CASSLSRQAFETQYF. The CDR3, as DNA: TGTGCCAGCAGTTTATCGAGACAGGCGTTTGAGACCCAGTACTTC.

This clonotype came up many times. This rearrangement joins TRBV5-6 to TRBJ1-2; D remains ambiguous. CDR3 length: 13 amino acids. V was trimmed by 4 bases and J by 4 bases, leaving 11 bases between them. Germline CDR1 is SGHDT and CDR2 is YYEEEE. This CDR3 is CASSPVVAYGYTF. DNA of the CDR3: TGTGCCAGCAGCCCGGTGGTTGCCTATGGCTACACCTTC.

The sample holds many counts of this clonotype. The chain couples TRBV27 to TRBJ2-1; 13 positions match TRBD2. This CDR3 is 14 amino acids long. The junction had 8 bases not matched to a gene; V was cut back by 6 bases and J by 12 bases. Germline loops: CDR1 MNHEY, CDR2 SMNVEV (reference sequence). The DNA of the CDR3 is TGTGCCAGCAGCGCGAGGACTAGCGGGAGTTCGCAGTTCTTC. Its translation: CASSARTSGSSQFF.

CDR3 sequence: CSASGAGTGELFF. CDR3 nucleotides: TGCAGTGCTTCAGGGGCCGGCACCGGGGAGCTGTTTTTT. This sequence joins TRBV20-1 and TRBJ2-2, with a tentative D call TRBD1 (6 bases). There are 13 residues in the CDR3. V dropped 5 bases and J dropped 4 bases, with 11 bases sitting between them. Germline CDR1 DFQATT, CDR2 SNEGSKA (reference sequence).

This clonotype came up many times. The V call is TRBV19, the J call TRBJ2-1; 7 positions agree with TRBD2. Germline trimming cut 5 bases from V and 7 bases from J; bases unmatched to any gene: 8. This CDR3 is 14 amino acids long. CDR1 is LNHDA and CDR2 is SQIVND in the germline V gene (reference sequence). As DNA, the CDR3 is TGTGCCAGTAGTCCCCCAGCGGGATGGAATGAGCAGTTCTTC. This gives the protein CASSPPAGWNEQFF.

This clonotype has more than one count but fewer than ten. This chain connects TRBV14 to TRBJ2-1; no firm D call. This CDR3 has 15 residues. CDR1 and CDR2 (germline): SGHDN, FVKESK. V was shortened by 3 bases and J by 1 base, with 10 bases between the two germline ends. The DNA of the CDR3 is TGTGCCAGCAGCCATGGCGAACCATCCTACAATGAGCAGTTCTTC. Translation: CASSHGEPSYNEQFF.